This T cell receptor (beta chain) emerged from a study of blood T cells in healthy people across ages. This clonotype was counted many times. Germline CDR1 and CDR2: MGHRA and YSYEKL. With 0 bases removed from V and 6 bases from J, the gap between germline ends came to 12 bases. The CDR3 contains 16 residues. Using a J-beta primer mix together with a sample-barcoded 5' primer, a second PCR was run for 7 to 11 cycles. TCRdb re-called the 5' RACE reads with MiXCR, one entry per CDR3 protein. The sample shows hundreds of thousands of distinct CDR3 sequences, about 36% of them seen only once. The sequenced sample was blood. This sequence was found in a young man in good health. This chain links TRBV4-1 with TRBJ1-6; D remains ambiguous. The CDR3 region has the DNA TGCGCCAGCAGCCAAGATGGGAGGCCCTCTAATTCACCCCTCCACTTT. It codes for CASSQDGRPSNSPLHF.